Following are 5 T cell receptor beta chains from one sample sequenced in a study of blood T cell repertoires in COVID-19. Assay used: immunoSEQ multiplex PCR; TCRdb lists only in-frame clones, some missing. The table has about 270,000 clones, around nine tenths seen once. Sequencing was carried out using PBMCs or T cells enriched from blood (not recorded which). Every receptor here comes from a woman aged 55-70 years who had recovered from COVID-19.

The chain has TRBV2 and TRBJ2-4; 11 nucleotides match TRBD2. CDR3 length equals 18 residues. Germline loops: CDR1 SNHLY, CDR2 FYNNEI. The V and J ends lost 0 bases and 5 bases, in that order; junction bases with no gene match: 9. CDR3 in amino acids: CASSEALPSGRYQNIQYF. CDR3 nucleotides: TGTGCCAGCAGTGAAGCGCTTCCTAGCGGGAGGTACCAAAACATTCAGTACTTC.

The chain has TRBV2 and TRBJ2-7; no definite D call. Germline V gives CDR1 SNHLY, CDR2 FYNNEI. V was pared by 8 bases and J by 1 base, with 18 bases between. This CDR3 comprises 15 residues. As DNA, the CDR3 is TGTGCCAGCTCCCCCCGGCCAGGCCAATCCTACGAGCAGTACTTC. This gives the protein CASSPRPGQSYEQYF.

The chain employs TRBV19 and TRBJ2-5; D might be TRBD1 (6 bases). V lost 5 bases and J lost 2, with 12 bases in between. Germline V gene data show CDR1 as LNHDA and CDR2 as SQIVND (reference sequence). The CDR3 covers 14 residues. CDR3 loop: CASSVGQIQETQYF. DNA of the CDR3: TGTGCCAGTAGTGTCGGACAGATTCAAGAGACCCAGTACTTC.

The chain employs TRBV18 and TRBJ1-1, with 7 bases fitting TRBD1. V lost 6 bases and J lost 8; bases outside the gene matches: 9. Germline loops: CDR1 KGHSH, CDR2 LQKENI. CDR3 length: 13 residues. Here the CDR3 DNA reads TGTGCCAGCTCCGGCGACAGGGATCAAGAAGCTTTCTTT. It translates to CASSGDRDQEAFF.

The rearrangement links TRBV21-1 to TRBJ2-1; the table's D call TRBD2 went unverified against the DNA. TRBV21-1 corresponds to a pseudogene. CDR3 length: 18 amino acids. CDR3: CASSRTSGSPWPYNEQFF. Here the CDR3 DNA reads TGTGCCAGCAGCCGGACTAGCGGGAGTCCGTGGCCCTACAATGAGCAGTTCTTC.